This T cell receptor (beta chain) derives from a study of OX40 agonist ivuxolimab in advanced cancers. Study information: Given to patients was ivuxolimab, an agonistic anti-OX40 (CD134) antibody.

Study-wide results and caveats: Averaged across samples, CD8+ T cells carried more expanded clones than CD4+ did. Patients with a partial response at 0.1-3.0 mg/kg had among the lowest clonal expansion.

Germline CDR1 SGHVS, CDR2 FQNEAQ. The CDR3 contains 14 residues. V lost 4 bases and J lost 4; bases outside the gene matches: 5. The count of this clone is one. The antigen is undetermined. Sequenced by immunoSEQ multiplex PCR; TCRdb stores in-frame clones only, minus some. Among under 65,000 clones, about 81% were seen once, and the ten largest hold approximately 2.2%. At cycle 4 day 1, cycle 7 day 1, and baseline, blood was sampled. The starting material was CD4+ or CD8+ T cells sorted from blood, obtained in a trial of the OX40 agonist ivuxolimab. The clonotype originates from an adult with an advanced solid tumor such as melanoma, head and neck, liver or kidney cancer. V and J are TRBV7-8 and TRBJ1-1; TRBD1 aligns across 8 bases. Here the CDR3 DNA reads TGTGCCAGCAGCTCTCCCGGGACAGGCACTGAAGCTTTCTTT. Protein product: CASSSPGTGTEAFF. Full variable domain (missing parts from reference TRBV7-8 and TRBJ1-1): GAGVSQSPRYKVAKRGQDVALRCDPISGHVSLFWYQQALGQGPEFLTYFQNEAQLDKSGLPSDRFFAERPEGSVSTLKIQRTQQEDSAVYLCASSSPGTGTEAFFGQGTRLTVV.